This TCR beta chain derives from a study of cytomegalovirus exposure and HLA in healthy donors. Study-level points and caveats: High sensitivity and specificity were reportedly achieved when the classifier diagnosed cytomegalovirus status. Researchers reportedly found TCR beta sequences accurately predicted most subjects' HLA-A and HLA-B alleles.

About this clone: Antigen specificity is unknown.

CDR1 and CDR2 from the germline V gene are SGHRS and YFSETQ. This CDR3 is 15 amino acids long. Trimming pared 0 bases from V and 0 bases from J, leaving 8 bases between. Vbeta (60) and Jbeta (13) primers were used in the PCR. The protocol was immunoSEQ multiplex PCR, while the TCRdb copy is restricted to in-frame clones and leaves out a portion. The sample contains approximately 140,000 clones, around 77% of which appear only once. This clonotype originated in a woman in her forties or fifties in good health and CMV-seronegative. The gene calls are TRBV5-1 and TRBJ2-3; possible D gene TRBD1, 6 bases. Sequenced: PBMCs. The CDR3: CASSLAGVSTDTQYF. In DNA, the CDR3 is TGCGCCAGCAGCTTGGCAGGGGTCAGCACAGATACGCAGTATTTT. Full variable domain (rest looked up from reference TRBV5-1 and TRBJ2-3): KAGVTQTPRYLIKTRGQQVTLSCSPISGHRSVSWYQQTPGQGLQFLFEYFSETQRNKGNFPGRFSGRQFSNSRSEMNVSTLELGDSALYLCASSLAGVSTDTQYFGPGTRLTVL.